This T cell receptor (beta chain) is drawn from a study of CD8 T cells in ankylosing spondylitis. The study, taken as a whole, reports: Past studies reported some motif variants in reactive arthritis synovial fluid and blood. Significantly higher representation of disease-linked clones was reported for matched ankylosing spondylitis synovial fluid. Peripheral blood samples showed relatively rare disease-linked clones, and these clones were CD8+. Blood from ankylosing spondylitis patients appeared to carry a characteristic roughly 8-variant TCR beta motif.

CDR3 length: 15 residues. Germline V gene data show CDR1 as SGDLS and CDR2 as YYNGEE. J gave up 7 bases and V 7 bases, and 14 bases lay outside the gene matches. The authors made TCR beta libraries by quantitative 5'-RACE with molecular barcodes. TCRdb called the 5' RACE reads again in MiXCR, with one record for every CDR3 protein. The sample has more than 250,000 distinct CDR3 sequences, 8% seen once. The table lists this clonotype with a few counts. Its target is unknown. This receptor was obtained from a male donor with ankylosing spondylitis. The gene calls are TRBV9 and TRBJ2-1, with 7 nucleotides matching TRBD2. The sample taken for sequencing was blood, either unsorted or a sorted T cell fraction (not recorded which). CDR3 DNA: TGTGCCAGCGGCCCCCTAGCGGATGCGGGTAATGAGCAGTTCTTC. It yields the protein CASGPLADAGNEQFF.